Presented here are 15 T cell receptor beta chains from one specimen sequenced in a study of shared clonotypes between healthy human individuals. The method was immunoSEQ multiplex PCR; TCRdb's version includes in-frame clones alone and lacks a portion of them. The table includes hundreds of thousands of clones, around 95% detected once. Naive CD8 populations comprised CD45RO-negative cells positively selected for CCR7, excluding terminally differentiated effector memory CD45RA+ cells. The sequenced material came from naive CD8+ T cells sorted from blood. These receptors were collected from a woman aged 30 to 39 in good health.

The CDR3, as DNA: TGTGCCAGCAGTCTCGAACAGGTACCCTCCTACAATGAGCAGTTCTTC. Its protein is CASSLEQVPSYNEQFF. The chain couples TRBV27 to TRBJ2-1; weak D call: TRBD1 (5 bases). This CDR3 has 16 residues. Germline V CDR1 and CDR2: MNHEY, SMNVEV (reference sequence). Trimming removed 5 bases at V and 0 bases at J, with 14 bases between.

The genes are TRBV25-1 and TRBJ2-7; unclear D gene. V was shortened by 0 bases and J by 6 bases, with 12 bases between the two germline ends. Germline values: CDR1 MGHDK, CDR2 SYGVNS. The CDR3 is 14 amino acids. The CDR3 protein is CASSEYHTLGEQYF. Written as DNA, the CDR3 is TGTGCCAGCAGTGAATATCACACTCTGGGCGAGCAGTACTTC.

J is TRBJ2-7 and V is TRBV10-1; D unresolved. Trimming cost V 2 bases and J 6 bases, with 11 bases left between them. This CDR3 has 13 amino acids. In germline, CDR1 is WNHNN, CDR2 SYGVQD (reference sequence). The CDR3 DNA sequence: TGCGCCAGCAGTGAGACACGACTTGGCGAGCAGTACTTC. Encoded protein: CASSETRLGEQYF.

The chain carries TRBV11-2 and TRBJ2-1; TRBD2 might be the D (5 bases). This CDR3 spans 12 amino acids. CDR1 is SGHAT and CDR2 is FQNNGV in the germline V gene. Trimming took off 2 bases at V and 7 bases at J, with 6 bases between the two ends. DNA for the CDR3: TGTGCCAGCAGCTTAACGGGGAATGAGCAGTTCTTC. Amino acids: CASSLTGNEQFF.

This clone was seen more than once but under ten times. CDR3 loop: CASSVASGAGYTF. The CDR3, as DNA: TGTGCCAGCAGCGTAGCATCCGGGGCTGGCTACACCTTC. The chain couples TRBV9 to TRBJ1-2, with D possibly matching TRBD1 (5 bases). In germline, CDR1 is SGDLS, CDR2 YYNGEE. V lost 0 bases and J lost 7, with 10 bases in between. This CDR3 region has 13 residues.

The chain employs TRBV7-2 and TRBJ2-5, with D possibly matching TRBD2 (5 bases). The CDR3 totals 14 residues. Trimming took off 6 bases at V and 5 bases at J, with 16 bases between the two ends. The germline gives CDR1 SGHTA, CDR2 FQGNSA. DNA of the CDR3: TGTGCCAGCAGACGGCCGGGGAGCTCGGAGACCCAGTACTTC. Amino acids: CASRRPGSSETQYF.

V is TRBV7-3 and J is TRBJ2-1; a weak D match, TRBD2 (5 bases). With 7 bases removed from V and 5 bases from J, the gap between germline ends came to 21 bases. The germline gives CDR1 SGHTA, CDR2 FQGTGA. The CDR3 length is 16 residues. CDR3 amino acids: CASTLEAASLDNEQFF. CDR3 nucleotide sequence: TGTGCCAGCACTCTCGAAGCGGCTAGCCTTGACAATGAGCAGTTCTTC. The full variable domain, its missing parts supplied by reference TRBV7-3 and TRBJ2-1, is GAGVSQTPSNKVTEKGKYVELRCDPISGHTALYWYRQSLGQGPEFLIYFQGTGAADDSGLPNDRFFAVRPEGSVSTLKIQRTERGDSAVYLCASTLEAASLDNEQFFGPGTRLTVL.

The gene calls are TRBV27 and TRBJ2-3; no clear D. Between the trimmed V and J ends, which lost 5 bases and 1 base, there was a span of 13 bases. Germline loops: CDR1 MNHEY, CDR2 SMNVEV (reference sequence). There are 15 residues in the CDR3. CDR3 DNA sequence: TGTGCCAGCAGTCTCAGTCCCTCAGGCACAGATACGCAGTATTTT. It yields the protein CASSLSPSGTDTQYF.

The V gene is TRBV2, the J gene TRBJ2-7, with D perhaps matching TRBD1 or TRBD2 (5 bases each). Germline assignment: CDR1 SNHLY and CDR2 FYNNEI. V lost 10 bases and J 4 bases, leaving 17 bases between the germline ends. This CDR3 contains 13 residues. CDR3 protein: CATSDGARYEQYF. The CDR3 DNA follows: TGTGCCACAAGCGACGGGGCGCGTTACGAGCAGTACTTC.

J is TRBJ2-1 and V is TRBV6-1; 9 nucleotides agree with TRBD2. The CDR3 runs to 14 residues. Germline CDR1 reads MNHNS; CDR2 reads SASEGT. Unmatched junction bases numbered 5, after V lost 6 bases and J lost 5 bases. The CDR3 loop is CASRTGLANNEQFF. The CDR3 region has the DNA TGTGCCAGCAGGACAGGACTAGCGAACAATGAGCAGTTCTTC.

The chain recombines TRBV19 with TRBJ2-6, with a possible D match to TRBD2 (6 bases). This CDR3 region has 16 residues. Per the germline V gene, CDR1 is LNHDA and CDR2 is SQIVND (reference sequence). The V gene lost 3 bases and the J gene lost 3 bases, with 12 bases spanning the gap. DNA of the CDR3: TGTGCCAGTAGTATCGGGGGAGATATTGGGGCCAACGTCCTGACTTTC. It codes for CASSIGGDIGANVLTF.

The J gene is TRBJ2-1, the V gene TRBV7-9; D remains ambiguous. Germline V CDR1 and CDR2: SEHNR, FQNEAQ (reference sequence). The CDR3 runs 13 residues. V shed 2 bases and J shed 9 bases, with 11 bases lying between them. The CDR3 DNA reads TGTGCCAGCAGCTTAACACTCGCCGCTGAGCAGTTCTTC. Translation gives CASSLTLAAEQFF.

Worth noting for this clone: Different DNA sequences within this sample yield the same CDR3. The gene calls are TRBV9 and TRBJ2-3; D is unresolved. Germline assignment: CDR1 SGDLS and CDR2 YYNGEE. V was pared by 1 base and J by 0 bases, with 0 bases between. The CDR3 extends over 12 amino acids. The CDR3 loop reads CASSVSTDTQYF. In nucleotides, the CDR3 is TGTGCCAGCAGCGTAAGCACAGATACGCAGTATTTT.

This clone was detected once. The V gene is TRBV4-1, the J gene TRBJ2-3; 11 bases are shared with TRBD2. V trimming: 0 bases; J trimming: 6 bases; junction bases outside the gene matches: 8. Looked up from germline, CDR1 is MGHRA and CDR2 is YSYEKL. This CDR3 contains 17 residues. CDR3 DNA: TGCGCCAGCAGCCAAGAGTTAGCGGGAGGGCCCCGGGATACGCAGTATTTT. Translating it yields CASSQELAGGPRDTQYF.

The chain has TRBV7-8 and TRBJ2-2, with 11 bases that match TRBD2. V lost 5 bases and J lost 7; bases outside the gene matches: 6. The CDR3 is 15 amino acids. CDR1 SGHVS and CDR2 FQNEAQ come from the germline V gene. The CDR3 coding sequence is TGTGCCAGCAGCGTTAGCGGGAGGGCCGACGGGGAGCTGTTTTTT. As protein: CASSVSGRADGELFF.